This TCR beta chain was profiled in a study of T cells in Graves' hyperthyroidism and ophthalmopathy. The wider study: Peripheral blood was obtained at initial diagnosis, preceding any treatment. Study-level results: Most thyroid clonotypes that were expanded above 0.001 also turned up in blood. Stable hyperthyroidism was told apart from ophthalmopathy by a model built on 13 V-J features.

Extraction of PBMCs used approximately 10 ml of fresh peripheral blood. The germline V gene has CDR1 MNHEY and CDR2 SMNVEV (reference sequence). V gave up 2 bases and J gave up 6 bases, with 10 bases separating them. The CDR3 is 13 amino acids. Amplification of TCR beta CDR3 regions was performed using RNA transcripts as template. First-round RT-PCR of the TCR CDR3 relied on the HTBI primer set. One entry per CDR3 protein results from TCRdb running MiXCR on the multiplex PCR reads. Of a few hundred thousand distinct CDR3 sequences listed, about 17% were seen once; the top ten hold around 58%. This clonotype was seen repeatedly, ten times or more. The antigen remains unidentified.

The sample consisted of blood. The clonotype originates from a woman aged 55-69 years with Graves' ophthalmopathy. The J gene is TRBJ1-1, the V gene TRBV27; D call uncertain. CDR3 sequence: CASSLVLGSEAFF. The DNA of the CDR3 is TGTGCCAGCAGTTTAGTCCTCGGATCTGAAGCTTTCTTT.